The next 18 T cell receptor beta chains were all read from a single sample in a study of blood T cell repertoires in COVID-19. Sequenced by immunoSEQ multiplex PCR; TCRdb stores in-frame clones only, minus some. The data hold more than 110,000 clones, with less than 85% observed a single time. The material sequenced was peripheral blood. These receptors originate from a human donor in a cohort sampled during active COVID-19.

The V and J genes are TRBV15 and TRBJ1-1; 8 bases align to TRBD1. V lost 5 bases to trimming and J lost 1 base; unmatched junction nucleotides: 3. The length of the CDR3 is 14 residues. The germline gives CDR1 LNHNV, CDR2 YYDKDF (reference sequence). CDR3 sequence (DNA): TGTGCCACCAGCTTCGGACAGGGGAACACTGAAGCTTTCTTT. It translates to CATSFGQGNTEAFF. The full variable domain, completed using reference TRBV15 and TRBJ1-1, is DAMVIQNPRYQVTQFGKPVTLSCSQTLNHNVMYWYQQKSSQAPKLLFHYYDKDFNNEADTPDNFQSRRPNTSFCFLDIRSPGLGDTAMYLCATSFGQGNTEAFFGQGTRLTVV.

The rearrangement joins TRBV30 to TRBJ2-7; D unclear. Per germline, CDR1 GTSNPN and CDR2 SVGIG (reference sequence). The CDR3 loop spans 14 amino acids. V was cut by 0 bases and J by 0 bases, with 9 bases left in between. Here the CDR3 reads CAWSVWADSYEQYF. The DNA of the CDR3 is TGTGCCTGGAGTGTCTGGGCAGACTCCTACGAGCAGTACTTC. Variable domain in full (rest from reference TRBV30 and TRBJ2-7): SQTIHQWPATLVQPVGSPLSLECTVEGTSNPNLYWYRQAAGRGLQLLFYSVGIGQISSEVPQNLSASRPQDRQFILSSKKLLLSDSGFYLCAWSVWADSYEQYFGPGTRLTVT.

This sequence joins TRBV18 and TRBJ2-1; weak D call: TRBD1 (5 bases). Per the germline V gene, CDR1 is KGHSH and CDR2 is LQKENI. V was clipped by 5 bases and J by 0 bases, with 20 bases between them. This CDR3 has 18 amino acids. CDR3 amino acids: CASSTKPTQGSSYNEQFF. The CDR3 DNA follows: TGTGCCAGCTCAACTAAACCAACTCAGGGAAGCTCCTACAATGAGCAGTTCTTC.

The CDR3: CASSLRTGGTGYGYTF. The CDR3 DNA is TGCGCCAGCAGCCTCCGGACCGGCGGGACGGGCTATGGCTACACCTTC. The rearrangement joins TRBV5-1 to TRBJ1-2; the D gene is possibly TRBD1 (5 bases). There are 16 residues in the CDR3. The germline CDR1 and CDR2 sequences are SGHRS and YFSETQ. V was cut by 4 bases and J by 4 bases, with 20 bases left in between.

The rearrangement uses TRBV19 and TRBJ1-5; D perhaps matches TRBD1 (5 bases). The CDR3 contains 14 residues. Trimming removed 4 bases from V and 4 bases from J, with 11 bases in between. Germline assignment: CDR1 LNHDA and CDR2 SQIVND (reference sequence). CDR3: CASSSMTANQPQHF. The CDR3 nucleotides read TGTGCCAGTAGTAGTATGACAGCTAATCAGCCCCAGCATTTT.

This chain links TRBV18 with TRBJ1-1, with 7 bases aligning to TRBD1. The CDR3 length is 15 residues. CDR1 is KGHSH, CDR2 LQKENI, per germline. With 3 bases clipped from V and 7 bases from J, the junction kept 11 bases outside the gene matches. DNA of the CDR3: TGTGCCAGCTCACCGTACCCGACAGGGAGTATTGAAGCTTTCTTT. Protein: CASSPYPTGSIEAFF.

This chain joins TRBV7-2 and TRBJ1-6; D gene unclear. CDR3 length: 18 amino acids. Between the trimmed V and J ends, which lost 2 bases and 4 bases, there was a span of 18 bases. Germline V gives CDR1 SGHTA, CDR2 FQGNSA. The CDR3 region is CASSLKTLARNYNSPLHF. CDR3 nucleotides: TGTGCCAGCAGCTTAAAGACTTTAGCCCGGAATTATAATTCACCCCTCCACTTT. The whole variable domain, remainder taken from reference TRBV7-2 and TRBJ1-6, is GAGVSQSPSNKVTEKGKDVELRCDPISGHTALYWYRQSLGQGLEFLIYFQGNSAPDKSGLPSDRFSAERTGGSVSTLTIQRTQQEDSAVYLCASSLKTLARNYNSPLHFGNGTRLTVT.

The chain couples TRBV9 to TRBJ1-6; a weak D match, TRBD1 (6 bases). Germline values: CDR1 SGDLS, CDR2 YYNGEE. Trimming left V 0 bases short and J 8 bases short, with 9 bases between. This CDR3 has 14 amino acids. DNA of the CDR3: TGTGCCAGCAGCGTAGACAGGGTTGATTCACCCCTCCACTTT. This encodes CASSVDRVDSPLHF.

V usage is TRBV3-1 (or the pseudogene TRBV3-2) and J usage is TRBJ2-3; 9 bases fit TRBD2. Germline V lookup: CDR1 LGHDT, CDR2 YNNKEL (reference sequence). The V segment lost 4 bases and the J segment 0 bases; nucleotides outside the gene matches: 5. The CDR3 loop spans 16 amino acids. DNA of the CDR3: TGTGCCAGCAGCCCTCTAGCGGGGTCTAGCACAGATACGCAGTATTTT. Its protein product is CASSPLAGSSTDTQYF.

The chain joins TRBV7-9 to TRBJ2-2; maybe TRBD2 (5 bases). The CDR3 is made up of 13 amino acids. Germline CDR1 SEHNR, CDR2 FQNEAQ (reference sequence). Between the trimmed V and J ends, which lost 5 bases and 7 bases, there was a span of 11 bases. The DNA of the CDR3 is TGTGCCAGCAGCCCGACCGGGGTCGGGGAGCTGTTTTTT. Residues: CASSPTGVGELFF.

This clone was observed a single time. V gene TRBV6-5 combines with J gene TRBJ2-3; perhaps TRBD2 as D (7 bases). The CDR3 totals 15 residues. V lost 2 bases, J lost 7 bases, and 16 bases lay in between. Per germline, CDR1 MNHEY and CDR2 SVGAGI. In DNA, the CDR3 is TGTGCCAGCAGTTACGGGGGAGGGGGGCGATATACGCAGTATTTT. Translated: CASSYGGGGRYTQYF.

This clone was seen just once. CDR3 in amino acids: CASSEGQFTEAFF. CDR3 DNA: TGTGCCAGCAGCGAAGGACAGTTCACTGAAGCTTTCTTT. The chain recombines TRBV5-4 with TRBJ1-1; TRBD1 might be the D (6 bases). Looked up from germline, CDR1 is SGHNT and CDR2 is YYREEE (reference sequence). The V end was cut by 4 bases, the J end by 4 bases, with 11 bases between. This CDR3 spans 13 amino acids.

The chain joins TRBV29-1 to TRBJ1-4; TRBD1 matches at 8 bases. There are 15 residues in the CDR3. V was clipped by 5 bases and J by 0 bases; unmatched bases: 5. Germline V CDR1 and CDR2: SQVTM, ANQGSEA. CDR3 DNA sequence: TGCAGCGTTCCAGGGGGCCCAGCAACTAATGAAAAACTGTTTTTT. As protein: CSVPGGPATNEKLFF. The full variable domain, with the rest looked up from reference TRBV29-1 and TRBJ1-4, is SAVISQKPSRDICQRGTSLTIQCQVDSQVTMMFWYRQQPGQSLTLIATANQGSEATYESGFVIDKFPISRPNLTFSTLTVSNMSPEDSSIYLCSVPGGPATNEKLFFGSGTQLSVL.

The CDR3 coding sequence is TGTGCCAGCTCACCACCGACTAGCGGGGGGAGGGATGAGCAGTTCTTC. Translated, it gives CASSPPTSGGRDEQFF. The chain is built from TRBV18 and TRBJ2-1; 13 bases line up with TRBD2. This CDR3 spans 16 amino acids. In germline, CDR1 is KGHSH, CDR2 LQKENI. The V and J ends lost 0 bases and 8 bases, in that order; junction bases with no gene match: 4.

The CDR3 is CASSLGTGLEKLFF. CDR3 coding DNA: TGTGCCAGCAGCCTCGGGACAGGGTTAGAAAAACTGTTTTTT. This sequence joins TRBV3-1 (or the pseudogene TRBV3-2) and TRBJ1-4; 9 bases agree with TRBD1. Germline V lookup: CDR1 LGHDT, CDR2 YNNKEL (reference sequence). The length of the CDR3 is 14 residues. V shed 4 bases and J 8 bases; nucleotides not matched to a gene: 5.

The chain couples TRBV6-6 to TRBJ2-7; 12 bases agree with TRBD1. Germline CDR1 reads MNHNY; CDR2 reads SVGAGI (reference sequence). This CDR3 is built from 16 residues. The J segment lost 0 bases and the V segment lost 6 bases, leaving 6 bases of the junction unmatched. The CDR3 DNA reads TGTGCCAGCAGACTAGGGACAGGGGGCGCCTCCTACGAGCAGTACTTC. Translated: CASRLGTGGASYEQYF.

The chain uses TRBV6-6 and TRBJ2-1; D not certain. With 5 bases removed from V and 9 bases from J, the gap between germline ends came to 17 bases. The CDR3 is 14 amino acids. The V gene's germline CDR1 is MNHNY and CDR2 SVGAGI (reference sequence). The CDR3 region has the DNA TGTGCCAGCAGTGGGCAGGCGATAGTGGGTGAGCAGTTCTTC. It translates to CASSGQAIVGEQFF.

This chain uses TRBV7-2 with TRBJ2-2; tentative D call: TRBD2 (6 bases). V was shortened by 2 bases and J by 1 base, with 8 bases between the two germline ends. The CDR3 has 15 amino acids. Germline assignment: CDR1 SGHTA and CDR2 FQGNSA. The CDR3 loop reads CASSLQGGNTGELFF. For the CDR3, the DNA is TGTGCCAGCAGCTTACAGGGAGGGAACACCGGGGAGCTGTTTTTT.